This section outlines one T cell receptor (beta chain) sequence together with its context. Residents of approximately 25 US areas, aged roughly 18 to 89 years, made up the participants. Germline V gene lookup returns CDR1 SGHAT and CDR2 FQNNGV. The CDR3 consists of 16 residues. V lost 5 bases to trimming and J lost 2 bases; unmatched junction nucleotides: 5. This sample is part of a study of blood T cell repertoires in COVID-19. About the research overall: Sites in the United States, Italy and Spain provided acute and convalescent COVID-19 samples.

Original processing notes: Quantification of nucleated cells was approximated via reference gene primer amplification. This table comes from immunoSEQ multiplex PCR, and its TCRdb copy is limited to in-frame clones, with some not included. V and J calls and clone size are copied from that table; D and trimming were computed from the DNA. There are 210,000 or so clones in the sample; more than 70% occur only once, and 4.3% lies in the top ten. Specimen: PBMCs or T cells enriched from blood (not recorded which). The chain employs TRBV11-2 and TRBJ2-2, with 10 bases identical to TRBD2. The sequence came from a man under 40 with acute COVID-19. The CDR3 region is CASSPASGGNTGELFF. The CDR3 DNA follows: TGTGCCAGCAGCCCGGCTAGCGGGGGCAACACCGGGGAGCTGTTTTTT.